The 13 T cell receptor beta chains below were found in one sample sequenced in a study of radiotherapy plus CTLA-4 blockade in lung cancer. Profiling relied on immunoSEQ multiplex PCR, and the TCRdb table lists in-frame clones only, not all of them. The sample lists tens of thousands of clones, 60% to 80% occurring once. This material consisted of peripheral blood, taken from a patient treated with radiotherapy plus ipilimumab. The receptors come from a human donor with non-small cell lung cancer that progressed on radiotherapy plus ipilimumab.

In nucleotides, the CDR3 is TGTGCCAGCGCTCAGGGGACACACTATAATTCACCCCTCCACTTT. Amino acids: CASAQGTHYNSPLHF. The genes are TRBV6-6 and TRBJ1-6; D possibly corresponds to TRBD1 (6 bases). This CDR3 has 15 amino acids. CDR1 MNHNY and CDR2 SVGAGI come from the germline V gene (reference sequence). Trimming removed 8 bases from V and 3 bases from J, with 14 bases in between.

This sequence joins TRBV2 and TRBJ1-5; TRBD1 might be the D (6 bases). Germline loops: CDR1 SNHLY, CDR2 FYNNEI. There are 14 residues in the CDR3. Trimming took 1 base from V and 7 from J, leaving 11 bases between them. The CDR3 loop is CASSEGPGAQPQHF. The CDR3 bases are TGTGCCAGCAGTGAAGGCCCAGGGGCCCAGCCCCAGCATTTT.

V usage is TRBV13 and J usage is TRBJ1-4; 9 bases map to TRBD1. The V gene's germline CDR1 is PRHDT and CDR2 FYEKMQ (reference sequence). The V and J ends lost 4 bases and 5 bases, in that order; junction bases with no gene match: 5. The CDR3 totals 15 residues. The CDR3 DNA reads as TGTGCCAGCAGCTCCGACAGGGGGGAAAATGAAAAACTGTTTTTT. The encoded protein is CASSSDRGENEKLFF.

The chain joins TRBV2 to TRBJ1-1; D is uncertain. The CDR3 has 13 residues. Germline V gene lookup returns CDR1 SNHLY and CDR2 FYNNEI. Trimming took 7 bases from V and 1 from J, leaving 10 bases between them. This CDR3 reads CASTFGGNTEAFF. The CDR3 nucleotides are TGTGCCAGCACTTTTGGCGGGAACACTGAAGCTTTCTTT. The full variable domain, in which reference TRBV2 and TRBJ1-1 provide the parts outside the CDR3, is EPEVTQTPSHQVTQMGQEVILRCVPISNHLYFYWYRQILGQKVEFLVSFYNNEISEKSEIFDDQFSVERPDGSNFTLKIRSTKLEDSAMYFCASTFGGNTEAFFGQGTRLTVV.

The chain has TRBV15 and TRBJ2-1, with 8 bases that match TRBD2. CDR3 length: 15 amino acids. CDR1 LNHNV and CDR2 YYDKDF come from the germline V gene (reference sequence). Trimming at V came to 2 bases and at J to 6 bases, leaving 6 bases not matched to a gene. The chain's CDR3 is CATSRLAGVLNEQFF. CDR3 sequence (DNA): TGTGCCACCAGCAGACTAGCGGGCGTTCTCAATGAGCAGTTCTTC.

The chain links TRBV11-2 to TRBJ1-3; the match to TRBD1 covers 7 bases. The germline V gene encodes CDR1 SGHAT and CDR2 FQNNGV. V was pared by 5 bases and J by 1 base, with 5 bases of the junction left unmatched. There are 15 residues in the CDR3. The CDR3 is CASSQGVPSGNTIYF. For the CDR3, the DNA is TGTGCCAGCAGCCAGGGGGTCCCTTCTGGAAACACCATATATTTT.

The rearrangement uses TRBV15 and TRBJ1-1; D is possibly TRBD1 (6 bases). The length of the CDR3 is 14 residues. Germline V gene lookup returns CDR1 LNHNV and CDR2 YYDKDF (reference sequence). V dropped 4 bases and J dropped 6 bases, with 15 bases sitting between them. The CDR3 here is CATSNWGGTSEAFF. In DNA form, the CDR3 reads TGTGCCACCAGCAACTGGGGGGGCACCTCTGAAGCTTTCTTT.

This clone was picked up a small number of times. The chain links TRBV5-1 to TRBJ1-3; 7 nucleotides agree with TRBD1. Losses at the gene ends were 2 bases for V and 0 bases for J; bases not matched to a gene: 8. The CDR3 runs 17 residues. Germline V lookup: CDR1 SGHRS, CDR2 YFSETQ. The CDR3 loop reads CASSFNSQGSSGNTIYF. CDR3 bases: TGCGCCAGCAGCTTTAACTCACAGGGGAGCTCTGGAAACACCATATATTTT.

The J gene is TRBJ1-2, the V gene TRBV2; 7 bases map to TRBD1. This CDR3 comprises 14 residues. Per the germline V gene, CDR1 is SNHLY and CDR2 is FYNNEI. V lost 6 bases, J lost 0 bases, and 4 bases stayed unmatched. The chain's CDR3 is CASRGQVANYGYTF. CDR3 nucleotides: TGTGCCAGCAGAGGACAGGTAGCTAACTATGGCTACACCTTC.

V gene TRBV19 combines with J gene TRBJ1-4, with 8 nucleotides matching TRBD1. Per germline, CDR1 LNHDA and CDR2 SQIVND (reference sequence). The CDR3 sequence is 15 residues long. After removal of 4 bases from V and 5 bases from J, the junction contained 6 bases not matched to a gene. CDR3 bases: TGTGCCAGTAGTAACCAGGGGGCATGGAATGAAAAACTGTTTTTT. Its translation: CASSNQGAWNEKLFF.

This sequence joins TRBV19 and TRBJ1-5; D remains unclear. Per germline, CDR1 LNHDA and CDR2 SQIVND (reference sequence). The CDR3 has 14 amino acids. V lost 0 bases and J lost 7, with 10 bases in between. CDR3 bases: TGTGCCAGTAGTATAGAAGACAATACCCAGCCCCAGCATTTT. As protein: CASSIEDNTQPQHF.

The V gene is TRBV28, the J gene TRBJ2-3, with D possibly TRBD1 on 5 matching bases. The germline V and J ends were trimmed by 10 bases and 10 bases, with 18 bases remaining between them. Germline lookup yields CDR1 MDHEN and CDR2 SYDVKM. CDR3 length: 12 amino acids. In nucleotides, the CDR3 is TGTGCCATTACGGCAGGGTCGTTGGCGCAGTATTTT. Translating gives CAITAGSLAQYF.

The rearrangement joins TRBV7-3 to TRBJ2-7; TRBD2 matches 10 bases. Germline V gives CDR1 SGHTA, CDR2 FQGTGA. V trimming: 2 bases; J trimming: 4 bases; junction bases outside the gene matches: 8. The CDR3 runs 16 residues. The chain's CDR3 is CASSLGGTSVSYEQYF. CDR3 bases: TGTGCCAGCAGCTTAGGGGGGACTAGCGTGTCTTACGAGCAGTACTTC.